This T cell receptor (beta chain) was documented in a study of T-cell reconstitution after alpha-beta-depleted transplantation in children. The CDR3 runs 14 residues. Trimming left V 5 bases short and J 1 base short, with 11 bases between. Germline V gene lookup returns CDR1 SGHTA and CDR2 FQGNSA. Study-wide results and caveats: Most T-cell counts and diversity one year after the transplant came from T cells that were newly produced.

On this clonotype: The antigen is not known.

Preparing the TCRbeta library involved the use of unique molecular identifiers. Each CDR3 protein is one row after TCRdb ran MiXCR on the PCR reads. The data show about 510,000 distinct CDR3 sequences, over 10% seen once. This clonotype originated in a female patient aged 2-10 years who had a stem cell transplant for aplastic anemia, so the T cells may come from the graft donor. This chain uses TRBV7-2 with TRBJ2-5, with D perhaps given as TRBD1 or TRBD2 (5 bases each). Here the sequenced sample was PBMCs, mostly from graft donor cells, taken 180 days after TCRalphabeta/CD19-depleted stem cell transplant. The CDR3 is CASSTRDVQETQYF. In nucleotides, the CDR3 is TGTGCCAGCAGCACCCGGGACGTCCAAGAGACCCAGTACTTC.